This T cell receptor beta chain was observed in a study of cytomegalovirus exposure and HLA in healthy donors. Study-wide context: Roughly 85 million unique TCRs from HLA-typed donors were held in an early release of data.

About this clone: Its antigen remains unknown.

PCR amplification relied on 60 Vbeta primers (plus 13 Jbeta primers). Using immunoSEQ multiplex PCR, the repertoire was profiled, and TCRdb retains in-frame clones only, with some absent. The table has some 160,000 clones, around four fifths seen once. Study observations and caveats: Sequence variants that were highly shared formed a cluster that was likely a sequencing artifact. Most of the TCR beta V segments (in an earlier analysis) were productive either about 90% or about 30% of the time. CMV serostatus was the only recorded immune exposure for donors.

The sequenced sample consisted of PBMCs. The source of this sequence is a male donor in good health and CMV-seronegative.

CDR3 sequence: CASSAERGYTDTQYF. In nucleotides, the CDR3 is TGTGCCAGCAGCGCCGAGCGGGGATACACAGATACGCAGTATTTT. This chain connects TRBV7-2 to TRBJ2-3, with 7 positions matching TRBD2. Germline values: CDR1 SGHTA, CDR2 FQGNSA. Germline trimming cut 5 bases from V and 2 bases from J; bases unmatched to any gene: 7. The length of the CDR3 is 15 residues.